The clone carrying this T cell receptor beta chain was counted ten times or more. CDR1 and CDR2 (germline): SGHTA, FQGNSA. The V and J ends lost 5 bases and 3 bases respectively, with 6 bases between them. The CDR3 is 12 residues long. TCRdb independently ran MiXCR on the RT-PCR reads; one entry per CDR3 protein. This sample has 650,000 to 800,000 distinct CDR3 sequences, with 14% found just once. This TCR derives from a female donor in good health, serving as a healthy control. Sequencing input: memory CD4+ T cells from blood. The V gene is TRBV7-2, the J gene TRBJ2-3, with D uncertain. The CDR3 here is CASSRSTDTQYF. The CDR3 nucleotides read TGTGCCAGCAGCCGATCGACAGATACGCAGTATTTT.